This T cell receptor (beta chain) was identified during a study of T-cell reconstitution after alpha-beta-depleted transplantation in children. TCRbeta library construction was performed incorporating unique molecular identifiers. From the PCR reads, TCRdb called clonotypes with MiXCR, one entry per CDR3 protein. The data show 70,000 to 100,000 distinct CDR3 sequences, with 9.5% to 15% seen just once and about 15% held by the top ten. The CDR3 extends over 14 amino acids. Germline V lookup: CDR1 LGHNA, CDR2 YNFKEQ. The J segment lost 6 bases and the V segment lost 3 bases, leaving 7 bases of the junction unmatched. This clonotype has a count of ten or more.

The chain is built from TRBV4-2 and TRBJ1-2; 7 positions agree with TRBD1. This TCR derives from a human donor who donated a stem cell graft to a child with inherited bone marrow failure. Sequenced material: PBMCs from the stem cell graft donor, taken from the stem cell graft. In DNA, the CDR3 is TGTGCCAGCAGCCACCCGGACAGGAATAATGGCTACACCTTC. Translating it yields CASSHPDRNNGYTF.